These T cell receptor beta chains were read from a single sample in a study of T cells expressing NK-cell markers. TCRdb reanalyzed the 5' RACE reads, giving one entry per CDR3 protein sequence and no DNA. The sample holds 500,000 to 700,000 distinct CDR3 sequences. The sample consisted of blood T cells: a sorted CD56 or NKG2C T cell subset, CD4+ or CD8+ T cells, or bulk PBMC T cells (not recorded which). Receptors originate from a man aged 18 to 30 in good health. Both conserved end residues are part of each CDR3.

j_call	v_call	cdr3_aa
TRBJ2-7	TRBV12-3/TRBV12-4	CASSDLRTGTAYEQYF
TRBJ1-2	TRBV12-3/TRBV12-4	CASRVRGYGYTF
TRBJ1-1	TRBV5-1	CASSGGRLGEAFF
TRBJ2-7	TRBV18	CASRTASYEQYF
TRBJ2-7	TRBV10-3	CAISESEASGEQYF
TRBJ2-1	TRBV28	CASKKGISYNEQFF
TRBJ2-5	TRBV20-1	CSARDPTGTSGRAAETQYF
TRBJ2-3	TRBV28	CASSFEGLAYF
TRBJ1-1	TRBV27	CASSLFMTGASEAFF
TRBJ2-1	TRBV7-6	CASSSSGRRYNEQFF
TRBJ1-5	TRBV21-1	CASIGGRSNQPQHF
TRBJ2-3	TRBV12-3/TRBV12-4	CAITSGVRRTDTQYF
TRBJ1-1	TRBV12-3/TRBV12-4	CASSPIPGYNTEAFF
TRBJ2-1	TRBV29-1	CSVEDHPGHSYSYNEQFF
TRBJ2-5	TRBV5-1	CASSSGLAGGGQETQYF
TRBJ1-1	TRBV20-1	CSAGIPGGGGTEAFF
TRBJ2-4	TRBV14	CASSQGLAGPIAKNIQYF
TRBJ1-1	TRBV2	CASSRAISTEAFF
TRBJ2-1	TRBV29-1	CSVAGASGSSWNEQFF
TRBJ2-1	TRBV5-1	CASSQGQGGLNEQFF
TRBJ2-1	TRBV24-1	CATSDFSGSTYNEQFF
TRBJ1-1	TRBV6-5	CASSFGQGVFEAFF
TRBJ2-2	TRBV12-3/TRBV12-4	CASSPDREEAGELFF
TRBJ2-1	TRBV15	CATSRGGGNYNEQFF
TRBJ1-2	TRBV10-3	CAIRNRADNYGYTF
TRBJ2-6	TRBV11-2	CASSLKGDGGSGANVLTF
TRBJ2-7	TRBV20-1	CSAGITGGSYEQYF
TRBJ2-6	TRBV5-5	CASSLPYPGASGANVLTF
TRBJ1-1	TRBV7-9	CASSLEGAREAFF
TRBJ2-5	TRBV7-2	CASSLKSLLGETQYF
TRBJ2-3	TRBV20-1	CSARDGGAASDTQYF
TRBJ2-7	TRBV12-3/TRBV12-4	CASRRAGGKTYEQYF
TRBJ2-5	TRBV7-9	CASSLGLTSGREETQYF
TRBJ2-7	TRBV11-2	CASSLSDEQYF
TRBJ2-3	TRBV15	CATAVAGEDTQYF
TRBJ2-3	TRBV2	CASSYKYRPTDTQYF
TRBJ2-2	TRBV4-3	CASSQTLWGANTGELFF